This T cell receptor (beta chain) was observed in a study of T cells in Graves' hyperthyroidism and ophthalmopathy. Overall study results and limits: The model foresaw ophthalmopathy a median approximately 6.3 months prior to onset. A 13 V-J model separated ophthalmopathy from stable hyperthyroidism.

Concerning this clonotype itself: Its specificity is not known.

Germline loops: CDR1 SQVTM, CDR2 ANQGSEA. The CDR3 has 13 amino acids. The V end was cut by 3 bases, the J end by 9 bases, with 17 bases between. Amplification of TCR beta CDR3 regions was performed using RNA transcripts as template. HTBI primers were employed in a first-round RT-PCR of the TCR CDR3. TCRdb used MiXCR to reprocess the multiplex PCR reads, holding one entry per CDR3 protein. The sample lists more than 500,000 distinct CDR3 sequences; 35% to 50% were seen once. The sequencing sample was made of peripheral blood or thyroid tissue (not recorded which). This TCR came from an adult woman with Graves' disease, either hyperthyroidism or ophthalmopathy (not recorded which). The V call is TRBV29-1, the J call TRBJ2-5; D possibly corresponds to TRBD1 (5 bases). CDR3 in DNA: TGCAGCGTTGAGTCAGGGCCAGGTCAGCCCCAGTACTTC. This sequence encodes CSVESGPGQPQYF.